This T cell receptor (beta chain) derives from a study of neoadjuvant anti-PD-1 for oral cavity cancer. General study points: Only a few patients per response group were TCR-analyzed; validation needed.

Regarding this clone: No antigen is known for it.

The table came from immunoSEQ multiplex PCR; TCRdb's copy has only in-frame clones and leaves some out. The top ten hold about 2.4% of the sample, which has over 10,000 clones, over 60% seen once. The trim removed 0 bases at V and 8 bases at J, leaving 4 bases unmatched. CDR1 is SQVTM, CDR2 ANQGSEA, per germline. The CDR3 has 13 amino acids. Sequenced here: PBMCs, sampled before nivolumab (anti-PD-1) treatment. The V call is TRBV29-1, the J call TRBJ1-2, with 9 nucleotides matching TRBD1. The sequence was collected from a person between 35 and 79 years old with oral cavity squamous cell carcinoma. The CDR3 reads CSVEDNRGQGYTF. The CDR3 region has the DNA TGCAGCGTTGAAGATAACAGGGGGCAAGGCTACACCTTC. The variable domain in full, with the rest retrieved from reference TRBV29-1 and TRBJ1-2, is SAVISQKPSRDICQRGTSLTIQCQVDSQVTMMFWYRQQPGQSLTLIATANQGSEATYESGFVIDKFPISRPNLTFSTLTVSNMSPEDSSIYLCSVEDNRGQGYTFGSGTRLTVV.